The 19 T cell receptor beta chains below were found in one sample sequenced in a study of blood T cell repertoires in COVID-19. The method was immunoSEQ multiplex PCR; TCRdb's version includes in-frame clones alone and lacks a portion of them. Counted here are some 120,000 clones, less than 90% occurring once; the ten biggest clones make up under 2.5%. The sequenced sample consisted of peripheral blood. These receptors all stem from a man in his sixties or seventies with acute or convalescent COVID-19.

The DNA of the CDR3 is TGTGCCATCAATGACCGTGAGGGGGACCAAGAGACCCAGTACTTC. It encodes CAINDREGDQETQYF. The V gene is TRBV10-3, the J gene TRBJ2-5; TRBD1 might be the D (6 bases). The CDR3 covers 15 residues. Trimming stripped 7 bases from V and 0 bases from J, with 15 bases between. Germline lookup yields CDR1 ENHRY and CDR2 SYGVKD.

The rearrangement joins TRBV23-1 to TRBJ2-5, with D tentatively TRBD1 (5 bases). TRBV23-1 qualifies as an ORF whose function is uncertain. V gave up 5 bases and J gave up 6 bases, with 10 bases separating them. The CDR3 is 12 amino acids. The CDR3 DNA reads TGCGCCAGCAGTTCCAGGGTAAAGACCCAGTACTTC. This codes for CASSSRVKTQYF.

This chain uses TRBV6-5 with TRBJ1-2; 8 bases align to TRBD1. Germline trimming cut 5 bases from V and 7 bases from J; bases unmatched to any gene: 12. This CDR3 has 15 residues. The germline gives CDR1 MNHEY, CDR2 SVGAGI. The CDR3 spells CASSRTRQGPAGYTF. In DNA form, the CDR3 reads TGTGCCAGCAGTAGGACTCGACAGGGGCCAGCTGGCTACACCTTC.

The chain uses TRBV2 and TRBJ2-7; 7 bases match TRBD2. CDR3 length: 15 amino acids. Losses at the gene ends were 3 bases for V and 5 bases for J; bases not matched to a gene: 10. Germline V gene lookup returns CDR1 SNHLY and CDR2 FYNNEI. The CDR3 sequence: CASSEGGTLSNEQYF. Written as DNA, the CDR3 is TGTGCCAGCAGTGAGGGGGGGACCCTGTCTAACGAGCAGTACTTC.

J is TRBJ2-6 and V is TRBV28; possible D gene TRBD1, 6 bases. This CDR3 contains 16 residues. The V and J ends lost 5 bases and 0 bases respectively, with 11 bases between them. Germline lookup yields CDR1 MDHEN and CDR2 SYDVKM. CDR3 residues: CASSLGQYSGANVLTF. The CDR3 coding sequence is TGTGCCAGCAGTCTAGGACAGTACTCTGGGGCCAACGTCCTGACTTTC.

This clone showed up just once. The chain links TRBV4-2 to TRBJ2-3, with TRBD1 identical over 8 bases. Germline CDR1 and CDR2: LGHNA and YNFKEQ. This CDR3 has 14 amino acids. The V and J ends lost 2 bases and 6 bases, in that order; junction bases with no gene match: 4. The CDR3: CASSQQDRADTQYF. CDR3 DNA sequence: TGTGCCAGCAGCCAACAGGACAGGGCTGATACGCAGTATTTT.

The V and J genes are TRBV15 and TRBJ1-5; D unresolved. CDR1 and CDR2 (germline): LNHNV, YYDKDF (reference sequence). The V end was cut by 5 bases, the J end by 0 bases, with 8 bases between. CDR3 length: 14 residues. DNA of the CDR3: TGTGCCACCAGCGTTTATGTTAGCAATCAGCCCCAGCATTTT. This translates into CATSVYVSNQPQHF.

The count of this clone is one. The chain uses TRBV6-5 and TRBJ2-7, with TRBD2 identical over 13 bases. The V gene end was trimmed by 9 bases and the J gene end by 7 bases; junction bases not matched to a gene: 9. Germline V lookup: CDR1 MNHEY, CDR2 SVGAGI. The CDR3 has 14 residues. CDR3 region: CASRGTSGAGEQYF. CDR3 bases: TGTGCCAGTCGGGGGACTAGCGGGGCTGGGGAGCAGTACTTC.

This clone was seen only a few times. The CDR3 loop reads CASSFGRADEQYF. CDR3 nucleotide sequence: TGTGCCAGCAGCTTCGGCAGGGCCGACGAGCAGTACTTC. The V and J genes are TRBV7-9 and TRBJ2-7; TRBD1 is a possible D gene (5 bases). Germline V gene lookup returns CDR1 SEHNR and CDR2 FQNEAQ (reference sequence). This CDR3 is 13 amino acids long. The germline V and J ends were trimmed by 3 bases and 5 bases, with 11 bases remaining between them. Filled out from reference TRBV7-9 and TRBJ2-7, the complete variable domain reads DTGVSQNPRHKITKRGQNVTFRCDPISEHNRLYWYRQTLGQGPEFLTYFQNEAQLEKSRLLSDRFSAERPKGSFSTLEIQRTEQGDSAMYLCASSFGRADEQYFGPGTRLTVT.

The chain has TRBV29-1 and TRBJ1-2; TRBD1 aligns across 7 bases. CDR3 length: 14 residues. The ends lost 3 bases at V and 4 bases at J; junction bases unmatched: 8. Germline V lookup: CDR1 SQVTM, CDR2 ANQGSEA. The CDR3 sequence: CSVDEGAPSYGYTF. CDR3 in DNA: TGCAGCGTTGATGAGGGGGCCCCGTCCTATGGCTACACCTTC.

This sequence joins TRBV7-2 and TRBJ1-4; 7 positions match TRBD1. CDR3 length: 14 residues. With V trimmed by 7 bases and J by 4 bases, 6 bases remained unmatched. Looked up from germline, CDR1 is SGHTA and CDR2 is FQGNSA. CDR3 loop: CASTRTGFNEKLFF. DNA of the CDR3: TGTGCCAGCACTCGGACAGGCTTTAATGAAAAACTGTTTTTT.

The chain links TRBV6-5 to TRBJ1-6, with a possible D match to TRBD1 (6 bases). The CDR3 is made up of 13 amino acids. Trimming removed 2 bases from V and 7 bases from J, with 6 bases in between. Germline V gene sequence: CDR1 MNHEY, CDR2 SVGAGI. The CDR3 nucleotides read TGTGCCAGCAGTTACGGGACAAATTCACCCCTCCACTTT. Translated: CASSYGTNSPLHF.

The V call is TRBV7-3, the J call TRBJ2-3; tentatively, D is TRBD2 (5 bases). CDR3 length equals 13 residues. The V gene's germline CDR1 is SGHTA and CDR2 FQGTGA. The V end lost 3 bases, the J end lost 1 base, and 5 bases lay between the germline ends. CDR3 region: CASSFSGTDTQYF. Here the CDR3 DNA reads TGTGCCAGCAGCTTTAGCGGCACAGATACGCAGTATTTT.

The chain links TRBV18 to TRBJ1-2; 7 nucleotides align to TRBD1. Germline V gives CDR1 KGHSH, CDR2 LQKENI. CDR3 length equals 17 residues. The V segment lost 4 bases and the J segment 4 bases; nucleotides outside the gene matches: 15. Here the CDR3 reads CASSRDIDRVWSYGYTF. The CDR3 DNA sequence: TGTGCCAGCTCACGAGACATTGACAGGGTATGGAGCTATGGCTACACCTTC.

The CDR3, as DNA: TGCGCCAGCAGCCAAGAGGGGCAGGGGTTTGAAAAACTGTTTTTT. The encoded protein is CASSQEGQGFEKLFF. V gene TRBV4-1 combines with J gene TRBJ1-4; D perhaps matches TRBD1 (6 bases). The germline gives CDR1 MGHRA, CDR2 YSYEKL. V was pared by 0 bases and J by 7 bases, with 12 bases between. CDR3 size: 15 residues.

The chain joins TRBV5-1 to TRBJ2-2, with TRBD1 matching 7 bases. Germline CDR1 SGHRS, CDR2 YFSETQ. Losses at the gene ends were 4 bases for V and 1 base for J; bases not matched to a gene: 7. This CDR3 region has 16 residues. In nucleotides, the CDR3 is TGCGCCAGCAGCGCGACGGGACAGCTGAACACCGGGGAGCTGTTTTTT. The encoded protein is CASSATGQLNTGELFF.

The chain joins TRBV28 to TRBJ2-6; TRBD1 is a possible D gene (5 bases). The V end was cut by 8 bases, the J end by 4 bases, with 6 bases between. The CDR3 is 12 amino acids. The germline V gene encodes CDR1 MDHEN and CDR2 SYDVKM. DNA of the CDR3: TGTGCCAGCCGGACAGGGGCCAACGTCCTGACTTTC. As protein: CASRTGANVLTF. Together with reference TRBV28 and TRBJ2-6, the CDR3 gives the full variable domain: DVKVTQSSRYLVKRTGEKVFLECVQDMDHENMFWYRQDPGLGLRLIYFSYDVKMKEKGDIPEGYSVSREKKERFSLILESASTNQTSMYLCASRTGANVLTFGAGSRLTVL.

V usage is TRBV5-1 and J usage is TRBJ2-1; 9 bases fit TRBD1. This CDR3 has 16 amino acids. The V gene's germline CDR1 is SGHRS and CDR2 YFSETQ. V shed 2 bases and J 9 bases; nucleotides not matched to a gene: 12. The CDR3 loop is CASSLLTGQGEGEQFF. CDR3 coding DNA: TGCGCCAGCAGCTTATTAACGGGACAGGGTGAGGGTGAGCAGTTCTTC.

Turning to this clone: Other nucleotide sequences in the sample specify the same CDR3. The rearrangement uses TRBV14 and TRBJ1-3, with unresolved D. The CDR3 consists of 16 residues. V dropped 0 bases and J dropped 0 bases, with 9 bases sitting between them. The germline V gene has CDR1 SGHDN and CDR2 FVKESK. As DNA, the CDR3 is TGTGCCAGCAGCCAAGATCGTGTCGGCTCTGGAAACACCATATATTTT. This gives the protein CASSQDRVGSGNTIYF.